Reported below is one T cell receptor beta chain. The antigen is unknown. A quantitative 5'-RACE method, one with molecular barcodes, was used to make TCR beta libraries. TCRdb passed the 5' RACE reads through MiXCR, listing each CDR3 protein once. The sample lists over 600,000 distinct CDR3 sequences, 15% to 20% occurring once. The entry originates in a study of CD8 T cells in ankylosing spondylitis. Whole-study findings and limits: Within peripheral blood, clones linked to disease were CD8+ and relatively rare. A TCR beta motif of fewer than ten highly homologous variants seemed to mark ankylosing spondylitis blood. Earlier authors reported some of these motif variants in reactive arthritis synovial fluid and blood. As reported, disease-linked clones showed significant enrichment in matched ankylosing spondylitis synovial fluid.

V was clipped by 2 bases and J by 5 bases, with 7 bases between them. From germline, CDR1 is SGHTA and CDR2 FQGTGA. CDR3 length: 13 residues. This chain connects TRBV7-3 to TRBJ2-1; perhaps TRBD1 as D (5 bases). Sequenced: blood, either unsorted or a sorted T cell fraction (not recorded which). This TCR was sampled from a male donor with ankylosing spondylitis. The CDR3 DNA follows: TGTGCCAGCAGCTTATGGGGCGACAATGAGCAGTTCTTC. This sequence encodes CASSLWGDNEQFF.